The count of the clone carrying this T cell receptor (beta chain) is one. The sample comes from a study of T cells in narcolepsy. The germline V gene encodes CDR1 GTSNPN and CDR2 SVGIG (reference sequence). Trimming removed 1 base at V and 5 bases at J, with 17 bases between. The CDR3 contains 15 residues. TCRdb keeps only in-frame clones here, not all; method: immunoSEQ multiplex PCR. The sample records over 15,000 clones, 70% to 90% being singletons. The clonotype comes from a human donor in good health. The chain combines TRBV30 with TRBJ1-1, with D perhaps TRBD1 (5 bases). The sample consisted of memory (CD45RA-) CD4+ T cells from blood. CDR3 bases: TGTGCCTGGAGTGACTGGGGCGTGGAAGAGACTGAAGCTTTCTTT. Protein product: CAWSDWGVEETEAFF.